These 27 T cell receptor beta chains were all obtained from the same sample, sequenced in a study of blood T cell repertoires in COVID-19. Libraries were prepared by immunoSEQ multiplex PCR; TCRdb keeps only in-frame clonotypes and omits some of them. The table records approximately 300,000 clones, 89% of them present only once. The sequencing input was PBMCs or T cells enriched from blood (not recorded which). The receptors originated from a man aged 60-69 years who had recovered from COVID-19.

V usage is TRBV25-1 and J usage is TRBJ1-1; possibly TRBD1 for D (6 bases). Germline loops: CDR1 MGHDK, CDR2 SYGVNS. The CDR3 extends over 14 amino acids. Trimming left V 1 base short and J 10 bases short, with 16 bases between. The DNA of the CDR3 is TGTGCCAGCAGTGAATGGGATCAGGGGAGCCGAGCTTTCTTT. Its translation: CASSEWDQGSRAFF.

The V gene is TRBV12-5, the J gene TRBJ2-3; maybe TRBD2 (5 bases). The CDR3 runs 13 residues. CDR1 is LGHNT, CDR2 FRNRAP, per germline. Trimming took 6 bases from V and 6 from J, leaving 13 bases between them. CDR3 sequence: CASGVGRGDTQYF. CDR3 nucleotides: TGTGCTAGTGGCGTGGGGAGAGGGGATACGCAGTATTTT.

The CDR3 spells CASSHPTSGRDTGELFF. As DNA, the CDR3 is TGTGCCAGCAGCCACCCCACTAGCGGGAGGGACACCGGGGAGCTGTTTTTT. The V gene is TRBV14, the J gene TRBJ2-2, with 13 bases identical to TRBD2. Trimming removed 3 bases from V and 3 bases from J; junction bases left unmatched: 4. The germline V gene encodes CDR1 SGHDN and CDR2 FVKESK. This CDR3 contains 17 residues. Full variable domain (missing parts from reference TRBV14 and TRBJ2-2): EAGVTQFPSHSVIEKGQTVTLRCDPISGHDNLYWYRRVMGKEIKFLLHFVKESKQDESGMPNNRFLAERTGGTYSTLKVQPAELEDSGVYFCASSHPTSGRDTGELFFGEGSRLTVL.

The rearrangement links TRBV28 to TRBJ2-7; 10 bases are shared with TRBD2. The CDR3 runs 13 residues. V trimming: 6 bases; J trimming: 2 bases; junction bases outside the gene matches: 1. Germline V gene sequence: CDR1 MDHEN, CDR2 SYDVKM. CDR3 protein: CASRLAGPYEQYF. CDR3 nucleotide sequence: TGTGCCAGCAGACTAGCGGGACCCTACGAGCAGTACTTC. Using reference TRBV28 and TRBJ2-7 for the parts outside the CDR3, the full variable domain is DVKVTQSSRYLVKRTGEKVFLECVQDMDHENMFWYRQDPGLGLRLIYFSYDVKMKEKGDIPEGYSVSREKKERFSLILESASTNQTSMYLCASRLAGPYEQYFGPGTRLTVT.

The genes are TRBV7-2 and TRBJ2-3; a possible D gene is TRBD2 (6 bases). The CDR3 covers 16 residues. Trimming cost V 1 base and J 0 bases, with 11 bases left between them. Germline CDR1 reads SGHTA; CDR2 reads FQGNSA. CDR3 region: CASSLVAGSSTDTQYF. As DNA, the CDR3 is TGTGCCAGCAGCTTAGTCGCGGGATCTAGCACAGATACGCAGTATTTT.

This clone was seen only once. Here the CDR3 DNA reads TGTGCCAGCAGGCGACTAGCGGGAGTATACAATGAGCAGTTCTTC. Translated, it gives CASRRLAGVYNEQFF. The rearrangement joins TRBV28 to TRBJ2-1, with 12 positions matching TRBD2. CDR3 length: 15 amino acids. CDR1 is MDHEN, CDR2 SYDVKM, per germline. Trimming at V came to 6 bases and at J to 4 bases, leaving 4 bases not matched to a gene.

This chain joins TRBV21-1 and TRBJ2-1; the D call in the table, TRBD2, was not verified against the DNA. TRBV21-1 is assigned pseudogene status. The CDR3 has 18 amino acids. DNA for the CDR3: TGTGCCAGCAGCCTTTACGTCCAGGGGACTACTCTAACCAATGAGCAGTTCTTC. Protein sequence: CASSLYVQGTTLTNEQFF.

Turning to this clone: Other DNA sequences in the same sample also yield this CDR3. The rearrangement uses TRBV19 and TRBJ2-7; D is perhaps TRBD1 (5 bases). The CDR3 covers 13 residues. V was pared by 7 bases and J by 2 bases, with 12 bases between. Germline V gives CDR1 LNHDA, CDR2 SQIVND (reference sequence). The CDR3 is CASKGTGTYEQYF. The CDR3 DNA reads TGTGCCAGTAAGGGAACAGGAACCTACGAGCAGTACTTC.

The sample holds one count of this clone. The chain carries TRBV18 and TRBJ1-5; D ambiguous. The CDR3 loop spans 16 amino acids. Germline V gene lookup returns CDR1 KGHSH and CDR2 LQKENI. V shed 3 bases and J shed 2 bases, with 14 bases lying between them. In DNA, the CDR3 is TGTGCCAGCTCACCGTCACCGACTCGGGGCAATCAGCCCCAGCATTTT. This codes for CASSPSPTRGNQPQHF.

The chain combines TRBV7-9 with TRBJ2-7, with D tentatively TRBD2 (5 bases). CDR1 is SEHNR, CDR2 FQNEAQ, per germline (reference sequence). V lost 6 bases and J 6 bases, leaving 15 bases between the germline ends. CDR3 length: 13 amino acids. The CDR3 coding sequence is TGTGCCAGCAGTCGAGCGGAGCCCTCCGAGCAGTACTTC. This translates into CASSRAEPSEQYF.

J is TRBJ2-5 and V is TRBV7-9, with 7 bases aligning to TRBD2. The CDR3 totals 14 residues. Per germline, CDR1 SEHNR and CDR2 FQNEAQ (reference sequence). Trimming at V came to 2 bases and at J to 1 base, leaving 1 base not matched to a gene. The CDR3 DNA reads TGTGCCAGCAGCTTATCTAGCGGCCAAGAGACCCAGTACTTC. This sequence encodes CASSLSSGQETQYF.

The genes are TRBV6-5 and TRBJ2-2; D might be TRBD2 (5 bases). This CDR3 comprises 15 residues. CDR1 and CDR2 from the germline V gene are MNHEY and SVGAGI. V was pared by 5 bases and J by 7 bases, with 17 bases between. CDR3 sequence (DNA): TGTGCCAGCAGTCCCCGGACTGTTACCGGCGGGGAGCTGTTTTTT. This encodes CASSPRTVTGGELFF.

This chain connects TRBV28 to TRBJ1-5; unclear D gene. CDR1 and CDR2 (germline): MDHEN, SYDVKM. The CDR3 runs to 13 residues. V was clipped by 5 bases and J by 9 bases, with 14 bases between them. CDR3: CASSPPGIRPQHF. The DNA for the CDR3 is TGTGCCAGCAGTCCCCCGGGAATCCGGCCCCAGCATTTT.

The chain links TRBV19 to TRBJ1-5, with D unresolved. The CDR3 contains 13 residues. V gave up 4 bases and J gave up 6 bases, with 10 bases separating them. Germline V gene sequence: CDR1 LNHDA, CDR2 SQIVND (reference sequence). The CDR3 loop is CASSSDTFQPQHF. The CDR3 DNA reads TGTGCCAGTAGTAGCGACACTTTTCAGCCCCAGCATTTT.

The chain joins TRBV27 to TRBJ1-1; 10 nucleotides align to TRBD1. V shed 7 bases, J shed 4 bases, and the junction held 3 bases outside the gene matches. The CDR3 consists of 13 residues. CDR1 is MNHEY and CDR2 is SMNVEV in the germline V gene (reference sequence). CDR3 bases: TGTGCCAGCACTGGACAGGGGGGCACTGAAGCTTTCTTT. Amino acid sequence: CASTGQGGTEAFF.

J is TRBJ2-3 and V is TRBV12-5; D unclear. The CDR3 totals 13 residues. Germline-derived CDR1 and CDR2 are LGHNT and FRNRAP. The V end was cut by 8 bases, the J end by 3 bases, with 12 bases between. The CDR3 sequence: CASQRVWTDTQYF. CDR3 sequence (DNA): TGTGCTAGTCAGCGCGTGTGGACAGATACGCAGTATTTT.

V and J are TRBV6-2 or TRBV6-3 and TRBJ2-5; 8 bases match TRBD1. Per the germline V gene, CDR1 is MNHEY and CDR2 is SVGEGT. The V and J ends lost 0 bases and 2 bases, in that order; junction bases with no gene match: 2. The CDR3 covers 15 residues. CDR3 sequence reads: CASSYSDRAQETQYF. The CDR3 bases are TGTGCCAGCAGTTACTCGGACAGGGCTCAAGAGACCCAGTACTTC.

The chain links TRBV28 to TRBJ2-3; 7 nucleotides match TRBD2. The CDR3 is made up of 14 amino acids. J was trimmed by 1 base and V by 5 bases; bases with no gene match: 3. The germline V gene encodes CDR1 MDHEN and CDR2 SYDVKM. The CDR3 DNA reads TGTGCCAGCAGTCCCCGGGGGGGCACAGATACGCAGTATTTT. It is translated as CASSPRGGTDTQYF.

This clone was detected a few times. The chain couples TRBV19 to TRBJ2-2, with 12 bases fitting TRBD2. The CDR3 spans 15 residues. J was trimmed by 6 bases and V by 9 bases; bases with no gene match: 8. The germline gives CDR1 LNHDA, CDR2 SQIVND (reference sequence). CDR3 nucleotides: TGTGCCAGCCTCTCTAGCGGGAGGGCCCCCGGGGAGCTGTTTTTT. It translates to CASLSSGRAPGELFF.

The chain links TRBV3-1 (or the pseudogene TRBV3-2) to TRBJ1-2, with 8 bases aligning to TRBD1. Trimming at V came to 4 bases and at J to 5 bases, leaving 9 bases not matched to a gene. The CDR3 is 15 residues long. From germline, CDR1 is LGHDT and CDR2 YNNKEL (reference sequence). The CDR3 DNA is TGTGCCAGCAGCCGGACCGGGACAGGAACATATGGCTACACCTTC. Protein: CASSRTGTGTYGYTF.

This chain joins TRBV27 and TRBJ1-6; 10 bases line up with TRBD1. CDR1 is MNHEY, CDR2 SMNVEV, per germline (reference sequence). Germline trimming cut 1 base from V and 8 bases from J; bases unmatched to any gene: 2. This CDR3 has 15 residues. The CDR3 DNA sequence: TGTGCCAGCAGTTTATTGGGACAGGGGTATTCACCCCTCCACTTT. Translated: CASSLLGQGYSPLHF.

This sequence joins TRBV7-3 and TRBJ2-2, with D unresolved. Per the germline V gene, CDR1 is SGHTA and CDR2 is FQGTGA. V was shortened by 2 bases and J by 1 base, with 11 bases between the two germline ends. There are 16 residues in the CDR3. The CDR3 loop is CASSLLGPENTGELFF. CDR3 sequence (DNA): TGTGCCAGCAGCTTATTGGGCCCCGAGAACACCGGGGAGCTGTTTTTT.

The chain carries TRBV5-1 and TRBJ1-1; D might be TRBD1 (5 bases). V was trimmed by 4 bases and J by 11 bases, leaving 24 bases between them. The CDR3 runs 15 residues. From germline, CDR1 is SGHRS and CDR2 YFSETQ. The CDR3 DNA sequence: TGCGCCAGCAGCCAAGATATTGACAGACCTAATGGGGCTTTCTTT. It encodes CASSQDIDRPNGAFF. Supplemented by reference TRBV5-1 and TRBJ1-1, the full variable domain reads KAGVTQTPRYLIKTRGQQVTLSCSPISGHRSVSWYQQTPGQGLQFLFEYFSETQRNKGNFPGRFSGRQFSNSRSEMNVSTLELGDSALYLCASSQDIDRPNGAFFGQGTRLTVV.

This rearrangement joins TRBV7-2 to TRBJ1-2, with D unresolved. Germline-derived CDR1 and CDR2 are SGHTA and FQGNSA. There are 13 residues in the CDR3. V was clipped by 2 bases and J by 7 bases, with 11 bases between them. For the CDR3, the DNA is TGTGCCAGCAGCTTAAACAAGATCCTTGGCTACACCTTC. Protein: CASSLNKILGYTF.

The table lists this clone with a count of one. The CDR3 DNA reads as TGCGCCAGCAGCCAAGATCCAAGACTCGTCTTTGGGAATGAGCAGTTCTTC. This encodes CASSQDPRLVFGNEQFF. The chain is built from TRBV4-3 and TRBJ2-1; no reliable D call. The CDR3 consists of 17 residues. Germline values: CDR1 LGHNA, CDR2 YSLEER. Trimming took off 0 bases at V and 7 bases at J, with 19 bases between the two ends.

V and J are TRBV5-6 and TRBJ2-2, with 9 nucleotides matching TRBD1. J lost 6 bases, V lost 1 base, and 7 bases had no gene match. Germline CDR1 reads SGHDT; CDR2 reads YYEEEE. The CDR3 consists of 16 residues. CDR3 coding DNA: TGTGCCAGCAGCTTGTGGGGACAGGGCCGATCCGGGGAGCTGTTTTTT. Translated: CASSLWGQGRSGELFF.

V usage is TRBV6-5 and J usage is TRBJ2-7, with TRBD1 identical over 7 bases. The CDR3 is made up of 13 amino acids. V shed 6 bases, J shed 4 bases, and the junction held 6 bases outside the gene matches. Germline CDR1 and CDR2: MNHEY and SVGAGI. The CDR3 DNA sequence: TGTGCCAGCAGCAAGGGACAGCTTTACGAGCAGTACTTC. Protein product: CASSKGQLYEQYF.